The TCR beta chain under discussion was sequenced for a study of blood T cell repertoires in COVID-19. Study context: Some COVID-19 samples were acute and others convalescent; all came from the United States, Italy and Spain.

Profiling relied on immunoSEQ multiplex PCR, and the TCRdb table lists in-frame clones only, not all of them. Seen here are roughly 80,000 clones, around 74% observed once, and the top ten hold 7.5% to 10%. After removal of 2 bases from V and 4 bases from J, the junction contained 1 base not matched to a gene. Germline-derived CDR1 and CDR2 are SGHNT and YENEEA. The CDR3 runs 14 residues. This sequence was found in a human donor in a cohort sampled during active COVID-19. The chain is built from TRBV11-3 and TRBJ1-2; TRBD1 agrees at 10 bases. Source material: peripheral blood. The CDR3 bases are TGTGCCAGCAGCTTAAGGACAGGGGGCTATGGCTACACCTTC. Translated: CASSLRTGGYGYTF.